Listed below are T cell receptor beta chains from one sample, sequenced in a study of blood T cells in healthy people across ages. Each CDR3 protein gets one entry after TCRdb re-called the 5' RACE reads with MiXCR. The sample carries about 730,000 distinct CDR3 sequences, around 46% recorded once. The material sequenced was blood. These receptor sequences come from a woman aged 60-75 years in good health. Each CDR3 is given with its conserved first and last residue. The order of the fields is D gene, J gene, V gene, clone size, CDR3 length, CDR3 DNA, CDR3 protein. D genes are given only for firm matches. Clone size appears in some rows only: once, few, many, or a class for an expanded clone.

- TRBJ2-1 TRBV20-1 once 15 TGCAGTGCTAGAGATTTTCCCCGCGGGAAATCTGAGCAGTTCTTC CSARDFPRGKSEQFF
TRBD1 TRBJ2-5 TRBV6-6 few 16 TGTGCCAGCGGTCCGCCGGGACAGCGACAAACAGAGACCCAGTACTTC CASGPPGQRQTETQYF
TRBD1 TRBJ1-2 TRBV12-3/TRBV12-4 few 13 TGTGCCAGCAGTAAGGGGGCCAACTATGGCTACACCTTC CASSKGANYGYTF
TRBD1 TRBJ1-1 TRBV29-1 few 15 TGCAGCGTCAGAAGGGGGCCAGGGGTGGACACTGAAGCTTTCTTT CSVRRGPGVDTEAFF
TRBD2 TRBJ2-5 TRBV11-2 few 16 TGTGCCAGCAGCTCCCGGACTAGCGGTGGGGGAGAGACCCAGTACTTC CASSSRTSGGGETQYF
TRBD1 TRBJ1-2 TRBV6-1 - 18 TGTGCCAGCAGTGAAGCGCGAGGACAGGGGTCGGTGTACTATGGCTACACCTTC CASSEARGQGSVYYGYTF
TRBD2 TRBJ2-7 TRBV28 - 15 TGTGCCAGCAGTTCGGCGCTAGCGGGAACCTACGAGCAGTACTTC CASSSALAGTYEQYF
TRBD1 TRBJ1-1 TRBV7-9 - 14 TGTGCCTGCAGCGTGGGACAGGGATACACTGAAGCTTTCTTT CACSVGQGYTEAFF
TRBD2 TRBJ2-1 TRBV20-1 - 12 TGCACCCTAGCGGGGGGGCCGGGTGAGCAGTTCTTC CTLAGGPGEQFF
- TRBJ2-7 TRBV3-1 - 12 TGTGCCAGCAGCCAAGTGCCCGACGAGCAGTACTTC CASSQVPDEQYF
TRBD2 TRBJ2-1 TRBV5-1 - 17 TGCGCCAGCAGCCCAGCACCTAGCGGGGGGCTTAAAAATGAGCAGTTCTTC CASSPAPSGGLKNEQFF
- TRBJ2-3 TRBV29-1 few 14 TGCTGCGTCGTAACAGGAAATGTCTCAGATACGCAGTATTTT CCVVTGNVSDTQYF
TRBD2 TRBJ2-1 TRBV20-1 few 15 TGCAGTGCTTCAGGACTAGCGGGGTGGCTAAATGAGCAGTTCTTC CSASGLAGWLNEQFF
TRBD2 TRBJ2-1 TRBV11-2 once 17 TGTGCCAGCAGCTTAGAGAACGGACTAGCGGGCTACAATGAGCAGTTCTTC CASSLENGLAGYNEQFF
- TRBJ2-1 TRBV11-2 many 13 TGTGCCAGCAGCGAAGGGGACGGCCTTGAGCAGTTCTTC CASSEGDGLEQFF
- TRBJ2-1 TRBV6-5 few 11 TGTGCCAGCAGTCAGAACAATGAGCAGTTCTTC CASSQNNEQFF
- TRBJ2-4 TRBV20-1 - 12 TGCAGTGCATGGGGACCACTAAAGGAGCAGTACTTC CSAWGPLKEQYF
- TRBJ2-1 TRBV15 - 14 TGTGCCACCAGCAGAGATCTATTGGGGTATGAGCAGTTCTTC CATSRDLLGYEQFF
TRBD2 TRBJ2-1 TRBV20-1 few 14 TGCAGTGCTAGAAGACTAGCGGGAACCAATGAGCAGTTCTTC CSARRLAGTNEQFF
TRBD2 TRBJ2-1 TRBV20-1 many 15 TGCAGTGCTAGCTGGCTAGCGGGAGGGGAAAATGAGCAGTTCTTC CSASWLAGGENEQFF
- TRBJ2-5 TRBV25-1 few 13 TGTGCCAGCACCGGGACACGGAAAGAGACCCAGTACTTC CASTGTRKETQYF
- TRBJ2-3 TRBV20-1 few 13 TGCAGTGCTGGAGAGGGAGGCACAGATACGCAGTATTTT CSAGEGGTDTQYF
- TRBJ2-5 TRBV4-3 - 14 TGCGCCAGCAGCCAGGGACCTCGAAAGGGTGGCCAGTACTTC CASSQGPRKGGQYF
- TRBJ2-3 TRBV2 - 14 TGTGCCAGCAGTGAAGCGCAGCGCACAGATACGCAGTATTTT CASSEAQRTDTQYF
TRBD1 TRBJ1-2 TRBV5-6 - 14 TGTGCCAGCAACTTCAGCTGGACAGGGGAAAGCTACACCTTC CASNFSWTGESYTF
- TRBJ1-1 TRBV2 few 17 TGTGCCAGCAGTGTCAGAGGGATAAAGGGAATGAACACTGAAGCTTTCTTT CASSVRGIKGMNTEAFF
- TRBJ2-1 TRBV9 - 14 TGTGCCAGCAGCGTAGGAGGGGGTACCTACGAGCAGTTCTTC CASSVGGGTYEQFF
- TRBJ1-6 TRBV12-3/TRBV12-4 - 14 TGTGCCAGCAGTGTAGTACAGCTAAATTCACCCCTCCACTTT CASSVVQLNSPLHF
- TRBJ1-5 TRBV20-1 few 14 TGCAGTGCTCACTCCCCTAGTGGCAATCAGCCCCAGCATTTT CSAHSPSGNQPQHF
TRBD2 TRBJ2-1 TRBV12-3/TRBV12-4 few 19 TGTGCCACACTATCTCCGGGACTAGCGGGAGGGCCGGGTGGTAATGAGCAGTTCTTC CATLSPGLAGGPGGNEQFF
TRBD1 TRBJ2-4 TRBV7-2 - 15 TGTGCCAGCAGCCTCAACCGGCCGGGACAGGACATTCAGTACTTC CASSLNRPGQDIQYF
TRBD2 TRBJ2-3 TRBV20-1 - 16 TGCAGTGCTAGAGATCCCTTAGCGGGAGGGGTAGATACGCAGTATTTT CSARDPLAGGVDTQYF